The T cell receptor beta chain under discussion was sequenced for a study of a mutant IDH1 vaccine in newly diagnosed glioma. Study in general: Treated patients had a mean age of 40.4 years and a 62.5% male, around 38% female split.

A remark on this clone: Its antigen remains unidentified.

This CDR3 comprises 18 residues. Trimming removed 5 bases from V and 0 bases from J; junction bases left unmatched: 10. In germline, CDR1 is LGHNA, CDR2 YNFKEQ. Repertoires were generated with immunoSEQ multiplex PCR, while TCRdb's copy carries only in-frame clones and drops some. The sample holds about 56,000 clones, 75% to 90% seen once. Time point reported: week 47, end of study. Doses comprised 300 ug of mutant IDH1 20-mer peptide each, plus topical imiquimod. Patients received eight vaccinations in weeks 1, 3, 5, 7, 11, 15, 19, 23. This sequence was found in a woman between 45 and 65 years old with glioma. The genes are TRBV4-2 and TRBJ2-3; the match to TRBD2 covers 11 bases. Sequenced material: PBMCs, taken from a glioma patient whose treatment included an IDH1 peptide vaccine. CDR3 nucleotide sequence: TGTGCCAGCAGCATAACTAGCGGGGGACCTTTTAGCACAGATACGCAGTATTTT. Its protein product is CASSITSGGPFSTDTQYF.